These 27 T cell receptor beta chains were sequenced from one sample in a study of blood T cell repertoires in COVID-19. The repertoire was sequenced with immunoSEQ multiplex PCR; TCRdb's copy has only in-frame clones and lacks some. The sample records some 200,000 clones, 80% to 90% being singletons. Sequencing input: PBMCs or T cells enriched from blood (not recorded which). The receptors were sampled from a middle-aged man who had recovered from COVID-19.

CDR3 in amino acids: CASSAGGEGNQPQHF. The DNA of the CDR3 is TGTGCCAGCAGCGCAGGGGGCGAGGGCAATCAGCCCCAGCATTTT. The genes are TRBV6-2 or TRBV6-3 and TRBJ1-5, with 8 nucleotides matching TRBD1. With V trimmed by 6 bases and J by 2 bases, 6 bases remained unmatched. Germline CDR1 reads MNHEY; CDR2 reads SVGEGT. This CDR3 is built from 15 residues.

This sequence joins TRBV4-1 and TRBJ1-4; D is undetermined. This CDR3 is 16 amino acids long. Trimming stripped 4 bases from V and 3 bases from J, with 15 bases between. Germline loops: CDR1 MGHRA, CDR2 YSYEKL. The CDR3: CASSLKLRSANEKLFF. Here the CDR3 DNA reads TGCGCCAGCAGCCTCAAGTTGAGGAGTGCTAATGAAAAACTGTTTTTT.

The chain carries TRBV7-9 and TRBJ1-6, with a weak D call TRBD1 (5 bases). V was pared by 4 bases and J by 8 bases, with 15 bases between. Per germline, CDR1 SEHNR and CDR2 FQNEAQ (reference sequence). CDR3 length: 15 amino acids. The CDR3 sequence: CASSSPGTRDSPLHF. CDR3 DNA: TGTGCCAGCAGCTCCCCCGGGACTAGGGATTCACCCCTCCACTTT.

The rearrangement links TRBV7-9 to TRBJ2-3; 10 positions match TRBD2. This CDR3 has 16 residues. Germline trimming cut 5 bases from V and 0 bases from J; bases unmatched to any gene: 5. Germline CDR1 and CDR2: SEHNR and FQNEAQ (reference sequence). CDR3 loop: CASSPETSGSTDTQYF. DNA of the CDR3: TGTGCCAGCAGCCCTGAGACTAGCGGGAGCACAGATACGCAGTATTTT.

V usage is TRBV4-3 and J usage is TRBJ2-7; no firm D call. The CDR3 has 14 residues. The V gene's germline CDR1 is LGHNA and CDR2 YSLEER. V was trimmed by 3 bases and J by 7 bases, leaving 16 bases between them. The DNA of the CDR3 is TGCGCCAGCAGCCAGGAGCTTACTACGAGAGAGCAGTACTTC. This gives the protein CASSQELTTREQYF.

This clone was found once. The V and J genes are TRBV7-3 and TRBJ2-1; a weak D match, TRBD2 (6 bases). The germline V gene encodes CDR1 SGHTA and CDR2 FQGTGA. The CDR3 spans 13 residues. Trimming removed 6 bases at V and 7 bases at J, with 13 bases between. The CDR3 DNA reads TGTGCCAGCAGTCTCTCGGGAGAGAATGAGCAGTTCTTC. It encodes CASSLSGENEQFF.

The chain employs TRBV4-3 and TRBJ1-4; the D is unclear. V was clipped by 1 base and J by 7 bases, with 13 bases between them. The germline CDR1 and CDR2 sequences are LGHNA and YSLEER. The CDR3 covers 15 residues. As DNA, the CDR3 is TGCGCCAGCAGCCAAGTAAGAGACACCGTTGAAAAACTGTTTTTT. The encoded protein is CASSQVRDTVEKLFF.

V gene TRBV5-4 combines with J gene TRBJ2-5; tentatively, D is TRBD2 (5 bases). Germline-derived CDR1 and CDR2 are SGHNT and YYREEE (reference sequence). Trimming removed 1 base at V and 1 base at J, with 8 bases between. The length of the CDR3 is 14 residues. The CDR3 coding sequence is TGTGCCAGCAGCTTGATAGGAGGCCAAGAGACCCAGTACTTC. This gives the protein CASSLIGGQETQYF. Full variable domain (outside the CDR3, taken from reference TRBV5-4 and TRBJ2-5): ETGVTQSPTHLIKTRGQQVTLRCSSQSGHNTVSWYQQALGQGPQFIFQYYREEENGRGNFPPRFSGLQFPNYSSELNVNALELDDSALYLCASSLIGGQETQYFGPGTRLLVL.

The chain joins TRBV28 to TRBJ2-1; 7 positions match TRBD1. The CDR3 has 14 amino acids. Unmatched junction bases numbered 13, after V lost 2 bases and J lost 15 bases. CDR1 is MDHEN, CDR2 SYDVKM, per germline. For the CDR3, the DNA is TGTGCCAGCAGTTTAACAGGACAGGTCTTTATTGGGTTCTTC. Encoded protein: CASSLTGQVFIGFF.

CDR3 bases: TGTGCCAGCAGCTTAATGCAGGGCTCAGATACGCAGTATTTT. Amino acid sequence: CASSLMQGSDTQYF. The chain recombines TRBV7-9 with TRBJ2-3; D is possibly TRBD1 (5 bases). V was shortened by 2 bases and J by 4 bases, with 10 bases between the two germline ends. The CDR3 is 14 residues long. Germline V gene lookup returns CDR1 SEHNR and CDR2 FQNEAQ (reference sequence).

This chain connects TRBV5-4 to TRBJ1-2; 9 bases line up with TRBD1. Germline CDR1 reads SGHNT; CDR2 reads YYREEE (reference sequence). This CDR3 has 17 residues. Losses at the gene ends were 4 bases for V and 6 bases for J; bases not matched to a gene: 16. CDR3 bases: TGTGCCAGCAGCCAGGGGACAGGGCAACCCCTGGGGAATGGCTACACCTTC. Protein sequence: CASSQGTGQPLGNGYTF.

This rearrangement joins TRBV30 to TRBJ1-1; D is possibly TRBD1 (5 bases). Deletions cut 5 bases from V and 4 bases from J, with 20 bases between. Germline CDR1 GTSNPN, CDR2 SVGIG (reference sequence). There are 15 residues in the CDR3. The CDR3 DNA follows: TGTGCCTGGGGCGATCGCGGGGGACCGGGCACTGAAGCTTTCTTT. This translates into CAWGDRGGPGTEAFF.

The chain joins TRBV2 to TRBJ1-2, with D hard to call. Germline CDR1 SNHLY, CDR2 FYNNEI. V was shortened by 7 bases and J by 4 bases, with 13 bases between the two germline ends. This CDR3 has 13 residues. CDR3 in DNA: TGTGCCAGCACCAGAGGAGTCGGCTATGGCTACACCTTC. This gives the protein CASTRGVGYGYTF.

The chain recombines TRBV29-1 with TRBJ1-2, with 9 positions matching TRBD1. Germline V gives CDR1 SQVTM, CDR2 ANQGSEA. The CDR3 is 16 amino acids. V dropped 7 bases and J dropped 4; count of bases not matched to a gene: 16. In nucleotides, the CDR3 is TGCAGCGCCAGGGGAGGGACAGGGACCTTATTCTATGGCTACACCTTC. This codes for CSARGGTGTLFYGYTF.

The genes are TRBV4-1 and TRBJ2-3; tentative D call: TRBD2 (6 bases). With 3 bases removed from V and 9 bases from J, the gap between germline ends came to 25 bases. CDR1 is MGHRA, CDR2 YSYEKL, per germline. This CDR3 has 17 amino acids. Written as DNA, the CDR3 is TGCGCCAGCAGCCACCCACCGGACCTAAGACCGGGAGAAACGCAGTATTTT. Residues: CASSHPPDLRPGETQYF.

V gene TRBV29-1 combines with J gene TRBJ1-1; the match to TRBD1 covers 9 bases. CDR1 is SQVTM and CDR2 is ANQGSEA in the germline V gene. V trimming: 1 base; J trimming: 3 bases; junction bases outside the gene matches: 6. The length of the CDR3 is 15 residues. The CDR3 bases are TGCAGCGTTGAAGGTCCGGACAGGGGATACACTGAAGCTTTCTTT. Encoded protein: CSVEGPDRGYTEAFF.

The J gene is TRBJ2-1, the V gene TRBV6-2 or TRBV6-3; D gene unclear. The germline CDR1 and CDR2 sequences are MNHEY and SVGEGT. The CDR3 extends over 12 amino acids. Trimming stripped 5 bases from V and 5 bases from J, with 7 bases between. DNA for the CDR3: TGTGCCAGCAGTACGAGGAACAATGAGCAGTTCTTC. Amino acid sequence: CASSTRNNEQFF.

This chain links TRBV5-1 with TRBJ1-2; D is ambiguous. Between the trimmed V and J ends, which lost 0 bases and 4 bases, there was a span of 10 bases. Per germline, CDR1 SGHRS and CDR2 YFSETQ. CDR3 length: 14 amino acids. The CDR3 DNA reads TGCGCCAGCAGCTTGGTGTCTTTCGGCTATGGCTACACCTTC. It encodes CASSLVSFGYGYTF.

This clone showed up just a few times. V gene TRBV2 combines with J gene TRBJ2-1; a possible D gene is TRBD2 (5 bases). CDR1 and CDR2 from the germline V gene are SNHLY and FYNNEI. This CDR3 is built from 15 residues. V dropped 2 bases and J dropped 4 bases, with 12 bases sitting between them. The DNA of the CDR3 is TGTGCCAGCAGTGAAATCGGGGAGTCTTACAATGAGCAGTTCTTC. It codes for CASSEIGESYNEQFF.

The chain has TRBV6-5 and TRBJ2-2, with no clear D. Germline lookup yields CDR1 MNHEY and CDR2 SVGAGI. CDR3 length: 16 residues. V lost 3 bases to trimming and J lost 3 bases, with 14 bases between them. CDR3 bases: TGTGCCAGCAGTTATCAAACCGGTTCTTACACCGGGGAGCTGTTTTTT. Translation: CASSYQTGSYTGELFF.

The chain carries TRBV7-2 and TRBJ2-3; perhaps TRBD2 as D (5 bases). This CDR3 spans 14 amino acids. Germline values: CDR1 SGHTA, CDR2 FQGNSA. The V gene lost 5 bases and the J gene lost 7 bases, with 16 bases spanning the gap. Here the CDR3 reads CASSPFEGQNTQYF. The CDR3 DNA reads TGTGCCAGCAGCCCTTTTGAGGGCCAAAATACGCAGTATTTT.

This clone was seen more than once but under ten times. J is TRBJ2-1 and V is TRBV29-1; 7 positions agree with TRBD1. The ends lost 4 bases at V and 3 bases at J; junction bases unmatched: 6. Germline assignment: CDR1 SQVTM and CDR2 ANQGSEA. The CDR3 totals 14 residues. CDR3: CSVAGTAVYNEQFF. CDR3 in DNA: TGCAGCGTTGCCGGGACAGCTGTCTACAATGAGCAGTTCTTC.

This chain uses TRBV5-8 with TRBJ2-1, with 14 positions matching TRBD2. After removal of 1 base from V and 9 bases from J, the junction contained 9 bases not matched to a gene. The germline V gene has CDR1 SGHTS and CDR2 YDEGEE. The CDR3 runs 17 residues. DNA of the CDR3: TGTGCCAGCAGCTTGTGGGGGGGACTAGCGGGAGAGGGTGAGCAGTTCTTC. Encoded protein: CASSLWGGLAGEGEQFF.

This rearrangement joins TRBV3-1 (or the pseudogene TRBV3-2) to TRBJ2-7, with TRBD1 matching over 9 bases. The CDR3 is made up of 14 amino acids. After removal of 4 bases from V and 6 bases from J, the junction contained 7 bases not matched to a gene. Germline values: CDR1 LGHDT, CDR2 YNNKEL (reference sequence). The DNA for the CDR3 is TGTGCCAGCAGCCTCCGGGACAGGGTAACCGAGCAGTACGTC. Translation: CASSLRDRVTEQYV.

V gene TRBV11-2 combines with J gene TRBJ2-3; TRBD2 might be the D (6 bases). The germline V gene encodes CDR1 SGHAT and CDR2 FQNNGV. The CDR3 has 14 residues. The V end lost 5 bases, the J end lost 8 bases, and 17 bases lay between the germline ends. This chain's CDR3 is CASSRWEVGGTQYF. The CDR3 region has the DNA TGTGCCAGCAGCCGCTGGGAGGTGGGGGGTACGCAGTATTTT.

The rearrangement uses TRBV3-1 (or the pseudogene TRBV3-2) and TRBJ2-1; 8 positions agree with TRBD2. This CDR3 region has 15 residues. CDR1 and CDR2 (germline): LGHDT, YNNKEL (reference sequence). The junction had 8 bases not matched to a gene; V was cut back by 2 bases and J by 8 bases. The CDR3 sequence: CASSQNLRAGDEQFF. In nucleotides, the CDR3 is TGTGCCAGCAGCCAAAATCTTCGAGCGGGAGATGAGCAGTTCTTC.

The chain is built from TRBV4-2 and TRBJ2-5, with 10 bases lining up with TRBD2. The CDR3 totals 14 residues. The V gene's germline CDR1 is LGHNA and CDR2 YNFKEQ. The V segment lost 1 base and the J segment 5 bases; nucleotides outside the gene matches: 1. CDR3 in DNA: TGTGCCAGCAGCCAAGCGACTAGCGGGGAGACCCAGTACTTC. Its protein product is CASSQATSGETQYF.